This T cell receptor beta chain was captured in a study of blood T cell repertoires in COVID-19. Study details: Material from acute and convalescent COVID-19 was sourced from the United States, Italy and Spain. In each case, the material was cDNA or gDNA derived from T cells, B-cell-depleted T cells, or PBMCs.

Authors' data handling: Reference gene primers were amplified, and this amplification served to estimate nucleated cell counts. Only in-frame clones appear in the TCRdb table, and some are missing; sequencing was by immunoSEQ multiplex PCR. V and J calls and clone size are those listed in that table; D and trimming were worked out from the DNA. The sample has about 200,000 clones, approximately 87% seen once. The CDR3 sequence is 14 residues long. Per the germline V gene, CDR1 is SGHAT and CDR2 is FQNNGV. After removal of 6 bases from V and 10 bases from J, the junction contained 7 bases not matched to a gene.

Sequencing was carried out using peripheral blood. The chain carries TRBV11-2 and TRBJ1-6, with 9 bases that match TRBD1. The TCR was taken from a woman aged 70-85 years with acute or convalescent COVID-19. The DNA of the CDR3 is TGTGCCAGCAGGACTACAGGGGGCGCATCACCCCTCCACTTT. Amino acids: CASRTTGGASPLHF.